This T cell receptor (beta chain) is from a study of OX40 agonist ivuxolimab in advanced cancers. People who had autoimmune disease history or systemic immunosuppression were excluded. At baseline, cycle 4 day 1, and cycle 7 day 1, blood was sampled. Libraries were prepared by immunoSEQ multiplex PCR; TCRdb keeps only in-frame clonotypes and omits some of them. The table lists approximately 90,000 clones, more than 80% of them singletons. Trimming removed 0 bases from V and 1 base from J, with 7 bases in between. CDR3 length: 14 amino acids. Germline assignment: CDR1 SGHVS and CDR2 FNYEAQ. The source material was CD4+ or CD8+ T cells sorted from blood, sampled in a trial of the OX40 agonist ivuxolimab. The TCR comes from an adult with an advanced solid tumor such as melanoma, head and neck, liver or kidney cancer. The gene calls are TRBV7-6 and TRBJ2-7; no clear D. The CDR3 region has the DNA TGTGCCAGCAGCTTAGCGTATAATTCCTACGAGCAGTACTTC. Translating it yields CASSLAYNSYEQYF.